This T cell receptor beta chain was profiled in a study of shared clonotypes between healthy human individuals (dated by TCRdb to the early 2020s). Context from the whole study: The cohort comprised a couple of women and three men aged 18 to 49 years. Per donor, three plates each were used for CD4 naive and CD4 memory, two for CD8 naive, and one for CD8 memory. To estimate repertoire size and how much clonotypes are shared between individuals, the study performed deep sequencing of blood TCR repertoires from roughly five healthy adults. Different laboratories and diverse techniques were used to prepare libraries and sequence TCR repertoires, to increase sequencing depth and limit assay-specific biases. Per donor, leukapheresis produced somewhere between about 0.8 and 9 billion PBMCs.

The germline V gene (reference sequence) yields SEHNR for CDR1 and FQNEAQ for CDR2. The cysteine opens and the phenylalanine closes a CDR3 of 14 amino acids. Of the read, only the CDR3 DNA is kept; its 42 bases are in frame from base 1. The junction carries 7 bases between V and J, which are trimmed by 0 bases and 4 bases respectively. Using the deep immunoSEQ assay, multiplex PCR amplified TCR CDR3 regions from genomic DNA. For each cell subset, the extracted genomic DNA was distributed evenly across all wells of several immunoSEQ 96-well plates, and each plate served as one replicate. Each replicate PCR for sorted subsets received about 0.2 ug genomic DNA, equal to tens of thousands of T cell genomes. The purified libraries were quantified using a Qubit 3.0 fluorometer, sized with a Bioanalyzer 2100, and then quantified again using the KAPA Library Quantification kit. A separate single-read 150-cycle Illumina NextSeq 550 flow cell was used to sequence each immunoSEQ 96-well plate. From the authors' description of their analysis: The immunoSEQ output contained only junctional sequences without quality scores, so filtering could not match that applied to full-length reads. Sequences were annotated with PyIR, a Python wrapper for IgBLAST v1.9, using IMGT germline references to assign V/J genes and CDR3. Reads with weak V/J assignments (E-value above 1e-6), missing CDR3, stop codons, out-of-frame junctions, or ambiguous translated residues were removed. A V3J clonotype was defined by an identical inferred V gene, J gene, and CDR3 amino acid sequence. To compute the percentage overlap between repertoires, the number of shared unique clonotypes was divided by the size of the smaller repertoire. RTK rarefaction, the Chao1 estimator, and Recon v2.1 estimates of unobserved clonotypes were used to assess repertoire richness. Generation probabilities were computed with OLGA for all TCRbeta clonotypes obtained by the gDNA method from a handful of donors. The table comes from immuneACCESS by way of TCRdb, which keeps in-frame sequences with V and J called. Part of the clones is missing from these tables; in studies checked, under half for an unresolved V gene and the rest for unknown reasons. That table is the source of V, J and clone size, and D and trimming were worked out from the DNA. The sample includes around 650,000 clones, with about 96% observed a single time. More than 0.085% of the sample goes to the ten largest clones.

What the authors observed across the whole study: Because the study included only a small number of donors, the genetic and exposure-history diversity represented was limited. Pairwise subsampling led to the expectation that sequencing depth would affect the degree of clonotype sharing among donors. Only blood was sampled, and tissue TCR repertoires likely differ from those in blood. Even with the large sequencing depth, rarefaction of the sorted-subset datasets indicated that sequencing was incomplete. Sharing across a few donors was observed for approximately 5% of naive CD4, 3% to 4% of naive CD8, roughly 2.4% of memory CD4, and roughly 0.4% of memory CD8 clonotypes. Clonotypes shared by all four sorted-subset donors showed higher generation probabilities than non-shared clonotypes. Naive subsets generally had larger estimated clonotype richness than memory subsets did.

Comment on this clone: No cognate antigen has been identified for it. It has no much larger one-base neighbor in the sample; base qualities were not kept.

CD8 naive samples consisted of CD45RO-negative cells that were positively selected for CCR7, yielding a CD45RA+CCR7+ population without TemRA cells. Donors were healthy HIV-negative adults with no recently reported acute infections or vaccinations. Every donor was a Caucasian adult living in Nashville, Tennessee, USA. Blood was obtained by leukapheresis, after which PBMCs were separated by Ficoll-Histopaque density gradient centrifugation and cryopreserved in liquid nitrogen vapor phase. Purity and quantity of every magnetically sorted T cell population were checked by analytical flow cytometry. Genomic DNA was isolated from each sorted fraction and quantified by UV absorbance on a Nanodrop 2000c.

The sequenced sample was naive CD8+ T cells sorted from blood. The label giving this sample's cell subset or site can be read as: CD45RA+CCR7+. The TCR was taken from a woman aged 25 to 39 in good health. This chain is built from TRBV7-9 and TRBJ1-5, with an unclear D gene assignment. The CDR3 is CASSLALGNQPQHF. The nucleotides read TGTGCCAGCAGCTTAGCTCTGGGAAATCAGCCCCAGCATTTT.